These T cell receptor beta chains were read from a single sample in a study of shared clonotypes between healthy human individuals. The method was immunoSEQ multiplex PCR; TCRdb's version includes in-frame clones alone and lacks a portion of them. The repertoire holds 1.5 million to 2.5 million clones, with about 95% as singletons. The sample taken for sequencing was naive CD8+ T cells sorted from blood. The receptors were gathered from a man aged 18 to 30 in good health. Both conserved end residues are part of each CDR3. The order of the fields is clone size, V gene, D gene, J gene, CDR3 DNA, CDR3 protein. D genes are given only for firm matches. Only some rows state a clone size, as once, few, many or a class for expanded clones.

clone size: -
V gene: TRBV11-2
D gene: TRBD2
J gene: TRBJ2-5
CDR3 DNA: TGTGCCAGCAGCTTAGGAGCGGGAGGGGGAGAGACCCAGTACTTC
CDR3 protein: CASSLGAGGGETQYF

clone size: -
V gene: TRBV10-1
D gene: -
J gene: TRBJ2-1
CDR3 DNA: TGCGCCAGCAGTGAGACGGGAGCGAGCAATGAGCAGTTCTTC
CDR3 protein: CASSETGASNEQFF

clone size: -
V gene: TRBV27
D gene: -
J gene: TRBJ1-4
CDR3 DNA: TGTGCCAGCAGTTTATCCAAGGGAGGAGTAAGTGAAAAACTGTTTTTT
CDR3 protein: CASSLSKGGVSEKLFF

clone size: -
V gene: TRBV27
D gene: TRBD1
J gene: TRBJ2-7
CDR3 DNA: TGTGCCAGCAGTTACCGGGACAGGGGCTACGAGCAGTACTTC
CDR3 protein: CASSYRDRGYEQYF

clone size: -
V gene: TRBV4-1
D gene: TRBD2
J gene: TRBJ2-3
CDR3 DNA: TGCGCCAGCAGCCAAGAGGGCGGGAGTCTAGCGGATACGCAGTATTTT
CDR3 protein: CASSQEGGSLADTQYF

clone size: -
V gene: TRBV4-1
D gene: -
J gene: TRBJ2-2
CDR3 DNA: TGCGCCAGCAGCCACTCGGAGGGGTACGGGGAGCTGTTTTTT
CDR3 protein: CASSHSEGYGELFF

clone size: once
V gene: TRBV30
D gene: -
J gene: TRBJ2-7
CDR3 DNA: TGTGCCTGGAGTCTAACAGGTGCCGAGCAGTACTTC
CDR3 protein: CAWSLTGAEQYF

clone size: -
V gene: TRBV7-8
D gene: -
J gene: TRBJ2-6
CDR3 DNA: TGTGCCAGCAGCCCGGGCTACCCACAAAGTCGGGCCAACGTCCTGACTTTC
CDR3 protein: CASSPGYPQSRANVLTF

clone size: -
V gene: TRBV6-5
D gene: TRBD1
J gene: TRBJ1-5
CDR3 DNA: TGTGCCAGCAGTTACGGACAGGGGGGCAATCAGCCCCAGCATTTT
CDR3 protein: CASSYGQGGNQPQHF

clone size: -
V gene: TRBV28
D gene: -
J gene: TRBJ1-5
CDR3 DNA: TGTGCCAGCAGTTTATCCCTGACCGAACAAGCGACCCAGCATTTT
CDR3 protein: CASSLSLTEQATQHF

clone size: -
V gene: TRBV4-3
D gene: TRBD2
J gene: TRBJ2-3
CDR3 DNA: TGCGCCAGCAGCCAAGTTCCTAGCGGTATCACAGATACGCAGTATTTT
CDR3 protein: CASSQVPSGITDTQYF

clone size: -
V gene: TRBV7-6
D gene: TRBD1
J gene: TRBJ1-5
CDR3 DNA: TGTGCCAGCAGCACTGGGACAGGGGGTGGGAGCAATCAGCCCCAGCATTTT
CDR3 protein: CASSTGTGGGSNQPQHF

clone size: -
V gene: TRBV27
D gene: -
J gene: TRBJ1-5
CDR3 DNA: TGTGCCAGCAGCCCTGACCAGGGAGAGCCCCAGCATTTT
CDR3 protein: CASSPDQGEPQHF

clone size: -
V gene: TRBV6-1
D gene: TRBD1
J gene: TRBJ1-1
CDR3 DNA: TGTGCCAGCAGTCCCTCACAGGGGTACCCTGAAGCTTTCTTT
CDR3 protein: CASSPSQGYPEAFF

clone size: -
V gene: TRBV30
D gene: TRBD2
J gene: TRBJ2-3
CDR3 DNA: TGTGCCTGGAGTAGGACTAGCGGTAGCACAGATACGCAGTATTTT
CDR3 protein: CAWSRTSGSTDTQYF

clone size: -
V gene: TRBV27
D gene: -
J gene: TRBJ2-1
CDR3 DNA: TGTGCCAGCAGTTTTATGGGGAATGAGCAGTTCTTC
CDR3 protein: CASSFMGNEQFF

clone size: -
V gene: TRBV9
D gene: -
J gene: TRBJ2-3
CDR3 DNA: TGTGCCAGCAGCGCTTACGACGGCCCCACAGATACGCAGTATTTT
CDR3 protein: CASSAYDGPTDTQYF

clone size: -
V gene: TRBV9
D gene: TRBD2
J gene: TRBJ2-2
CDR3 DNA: TGTGCCAGCAGCGTAGGGGTAGCGGGGGACACCGGGGAGCTGTTTTTT
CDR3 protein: CASSVGVAGDTGELFF

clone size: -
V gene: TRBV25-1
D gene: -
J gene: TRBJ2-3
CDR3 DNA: TGTGCCAGCAGTGAAAAAGGGCCCGCAGATACGCAGTATTTT
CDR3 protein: CASSEKGPADTQYF

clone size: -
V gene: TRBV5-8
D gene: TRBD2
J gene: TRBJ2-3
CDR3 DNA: TGTGCCAGCAGTGGTCTAGCGGCCAGCACAGATACGCAGTATTTT
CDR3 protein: CASSGLAASTDTQYF